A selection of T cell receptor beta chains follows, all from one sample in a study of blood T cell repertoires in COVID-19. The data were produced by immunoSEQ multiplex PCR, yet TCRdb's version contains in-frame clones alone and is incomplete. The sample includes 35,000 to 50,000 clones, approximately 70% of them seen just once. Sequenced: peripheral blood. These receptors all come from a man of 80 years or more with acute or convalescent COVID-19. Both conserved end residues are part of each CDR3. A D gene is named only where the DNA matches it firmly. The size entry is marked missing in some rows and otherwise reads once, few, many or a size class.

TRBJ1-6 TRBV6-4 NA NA TGTGCCAGCAGTGACGGGAGCTCCTATAATTCACCCCTCCACTTT CASSDGSSYNSPLHF
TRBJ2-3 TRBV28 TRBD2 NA TGTGCCAGCAGTTCCAGCGCGGCGGGGGTCGGTACGCAGTATTTT CASSSSAAGVGTQYF
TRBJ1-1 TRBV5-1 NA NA TGCGCCAGCAGCTTGGGCACAGGGCGAGGCACTGAAGCTTTCTTT CASSLGTGRGTEAFF
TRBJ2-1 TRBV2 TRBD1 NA TGTGCCAGCAGTGGTCTACAGGGGGCTGGTAATGAGCAGTTCTTC CASSGLQGAGNEQFF
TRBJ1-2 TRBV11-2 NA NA TGTGCCAGCAGCCCAGGGCCCGGTAGTGGGACTTATGGCTACACCTTC CASSPGPGSGTYGYTF
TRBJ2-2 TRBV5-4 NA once TGTGCCAGCGTTCCGACAGACAACACCGGGGAGCTGTTTTTT CASVPTDNTGELFF
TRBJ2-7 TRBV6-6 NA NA TGTGCCAGCAGCCAGGCCAGTGGGGCAGAGCAGTACTTC CASSQASGAEQYF
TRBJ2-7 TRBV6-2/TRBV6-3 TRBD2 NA TGTGCCAGCAGTTACTCTCGTCTAGCGGGGGAGCAGTACTTC CASSYSRLAGEQYF
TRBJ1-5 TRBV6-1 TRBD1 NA TGTGCCAGCAGTGAATTCGGGACAGGGGCGGATAATCAGCCCCAGCATTTT CASSEFGTGADNQPQHF
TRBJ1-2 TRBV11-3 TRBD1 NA TGTGCCAGCAGCACAGACAGGGGAGGCGGCTACACCTTC CASSTDRGGGYTF
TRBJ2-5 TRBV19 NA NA TGTGCCAGTAGTATAGCGAGCGGGTCTAGTGGGGAGACCCAGTACTTC CASSIASGSSGETQYF
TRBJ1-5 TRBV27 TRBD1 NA TGTGCCAGCAGACACACAGGGGGGGATCAGCCCCAGCATTTT CASRHTGGDQPQHF
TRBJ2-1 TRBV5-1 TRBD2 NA TGCGCCAGCAGCGAGGGACTAGCGCTCTACAATGAGCAGTTCTTC CASSEGLALYNEQFF
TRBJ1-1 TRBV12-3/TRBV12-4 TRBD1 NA TGTGCCAGCAGTTTAAAGGGGGCTACTGAAGCTTTCTTT CASSLKGATEAFF
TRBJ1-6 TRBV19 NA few TGTGCCAGTAGTATAGATCCTAGGAGCTCCTATAATTCACCCCTCCACTTT CASSIDPRSSYNSPLHF
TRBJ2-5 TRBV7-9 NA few TGTGCCAGCAGCCCGGCCCTCGGGTACCAAGAGACCCAGTACTTC CASSPALGYQETQYF
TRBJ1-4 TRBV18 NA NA TGTGCCAGCTCCGGGACCGCCGGGGGAGCTAATGAAAAACTGTTTTTT CASSGTAGGANEKLFF
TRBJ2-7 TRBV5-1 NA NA TGCGCCAGCAGCCCCATGGTGAGGGCCGAGCAGTACTTC CASSPMVRAEQYF
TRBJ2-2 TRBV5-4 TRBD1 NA TGTGCCAGCAGCCACCGAGGACAGGGGGGCACCGGGGAGCTGTTTTTT CASSHRGQGGTGELFF
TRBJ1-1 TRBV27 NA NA TGTGCCAGCAGGATGGGGGGGTGGACTGAAGCTTTCTTT CASRMGGWTEAFF
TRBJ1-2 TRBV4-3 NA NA TGCGCCAGCAGCCAGGACCGGACGGGGGGCTACACCTTC CASSQDRTGGYTF
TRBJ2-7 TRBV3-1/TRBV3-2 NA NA TGTGCCAGCAGCCCCCCGGGTACGGTTGAGCAGTACTTC CASSPPGTVEQYF
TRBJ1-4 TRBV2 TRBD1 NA TGTGCCAGCAGTAAACAGGGGGCGCGGGATGAAAAACTGTTTTTT CASSKQGARDEKLFF
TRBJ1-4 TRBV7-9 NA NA TGTGCCAGCGCAGGGGTGGGCGAAAAACTGTTTTTT CASAGVGEKLFF
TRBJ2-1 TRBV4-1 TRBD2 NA TGCGCCAGCAGCCAACTGACGGGCGGGGGGGGCAATGAGCAGTTCTTC CASSQLTGGGGNEQFF
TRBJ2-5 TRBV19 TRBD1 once TGTGCCAGTAGTAACCCCTCGACAGGGCAAGAGACCCAGTACTTC CASSNPSTGQETQYF
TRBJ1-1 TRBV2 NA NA TGTGCCAGCAGCGAACAGGGAGGCACTGAAGCTTTCTTT CASSEQGGTEAFF
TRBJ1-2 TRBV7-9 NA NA TGTGCCAGCAGCTTAACCGGGGCAGGGGACTATGGCTACACCTTC CASSLTGAGDYGYTF
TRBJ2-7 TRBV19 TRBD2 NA TGTGCCAGTAGTATAGCGGGGGGGCAGTCCTACGAGCAGTACTTC CASSIAGGQSYEQYF
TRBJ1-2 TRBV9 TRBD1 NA TGTGCCAGCAGCCCAGGGGGGACAGTTCGGCCGGAGGGCTACACCTTC CASSPGGTVRPEGYTF
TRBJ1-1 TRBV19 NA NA TGTGCCAGTAGTATAGAAGTTGGGGGGTACACTGAAGCTTTCTTT CASSIEVGGYTEAFF
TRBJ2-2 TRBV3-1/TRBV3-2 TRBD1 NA TGTGCCAGCAGCCAGTCAGGGGGCCCTATTATTTCGAACACCGGGGAGCTGTTTTTT CASSQSGGPIISNTGELFF
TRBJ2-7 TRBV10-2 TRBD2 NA TGCGCCAGCAGTGAGGAAGGTAGCGGGCCATGGGAGCAGTACTTC CASSEEGSGPWEQYF
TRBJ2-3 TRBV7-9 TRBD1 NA TGTGCCAGCAGCTTGGGACAGGGGTCAGATACGCAGTATTTT CASSLGQGSDTQYF
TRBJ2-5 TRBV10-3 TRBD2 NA TGTGCCATCGGCGAGGGTAGCGGGGGGCGCCAAGAGACCCAGTACTTC CAIGEGSGGRQETQYF
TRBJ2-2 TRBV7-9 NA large TGTGCCAGCAGCTTCAGTAGCAGTAACACCGGGGAGCTGTTTTTT CASSFSSSNTGELFF
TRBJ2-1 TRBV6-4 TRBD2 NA TGTGCCAGCAGCGCTGGGACTAGCGGCTACAATGAGCAGTTCTTC CASSAGTSGYNEQFF
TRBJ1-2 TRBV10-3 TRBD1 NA TGTGCCATCAGCCCCTCCCAGCAGGGGGACTATGGCTACACCTTC CAISPSQQGDYGYTF
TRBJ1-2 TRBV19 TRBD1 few TGTGCCAGTAGTCCTCCCCAAGGACAGGGGGCTGAAGGCTACACCTTC CASSPPQGQGAEGYTF
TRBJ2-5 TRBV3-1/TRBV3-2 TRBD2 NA TGTGCCAGCAGCCCCCACCGCGCGGGGGGGCGGGGGGTTGAGACCCAGTACTTC CASSPHRAGGRGVETQYF
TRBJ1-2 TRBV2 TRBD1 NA TGTGCCAGCAGCCTTATCGCAGGGGGCTTCGGCTATGGCTACACCTTC CASSLIAGGFGYGYTF
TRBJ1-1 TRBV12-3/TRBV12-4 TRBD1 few TGTGCCAGCACCCGGACAGGGAGCACTGAAGCTTTCTTT CASTRTGSTEAFF
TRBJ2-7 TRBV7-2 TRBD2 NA TGTGCCAGCAGCTTGTCGTCACCGTCGCTAGCGGGGACCTACGAGCAGTACTTC CASSLSSPSLAGTYEQYF
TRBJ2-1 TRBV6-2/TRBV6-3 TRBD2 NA TGTGCCAGCAGTCTAGCGGGGCCCTTTTACAATGAGCAGTTCTTC CASSLAGPFYNEQFF